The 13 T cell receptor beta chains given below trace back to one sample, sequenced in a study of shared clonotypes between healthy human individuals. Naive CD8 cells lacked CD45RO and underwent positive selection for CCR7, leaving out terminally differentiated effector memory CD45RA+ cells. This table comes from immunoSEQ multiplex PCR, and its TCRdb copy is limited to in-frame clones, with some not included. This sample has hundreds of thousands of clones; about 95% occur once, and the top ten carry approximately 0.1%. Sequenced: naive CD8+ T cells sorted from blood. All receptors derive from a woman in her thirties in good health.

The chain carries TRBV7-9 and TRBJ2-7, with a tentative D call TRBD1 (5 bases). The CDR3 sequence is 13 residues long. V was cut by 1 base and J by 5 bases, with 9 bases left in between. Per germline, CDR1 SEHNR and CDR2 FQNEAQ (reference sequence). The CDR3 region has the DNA TGTGCCAGCAGCTTAGACAGGCTCGACGAGCAGTACTTC. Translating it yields CASSLDRLDEQYF.

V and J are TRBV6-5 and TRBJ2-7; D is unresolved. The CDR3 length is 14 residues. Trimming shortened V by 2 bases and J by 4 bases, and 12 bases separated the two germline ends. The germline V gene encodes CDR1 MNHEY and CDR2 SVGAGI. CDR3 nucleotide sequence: TGTGCCAGCAGTTACGGGTCGGAACAGTACGAGCAGTACTTC. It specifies CASSYGSEQYEQYF.

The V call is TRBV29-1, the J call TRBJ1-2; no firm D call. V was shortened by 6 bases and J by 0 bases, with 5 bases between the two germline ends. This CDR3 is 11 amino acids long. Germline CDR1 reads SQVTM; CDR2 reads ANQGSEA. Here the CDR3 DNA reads TGCAGCGTGCTGGCTAACTATGGCTACACCTTC. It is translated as CSVLANYGYTF.

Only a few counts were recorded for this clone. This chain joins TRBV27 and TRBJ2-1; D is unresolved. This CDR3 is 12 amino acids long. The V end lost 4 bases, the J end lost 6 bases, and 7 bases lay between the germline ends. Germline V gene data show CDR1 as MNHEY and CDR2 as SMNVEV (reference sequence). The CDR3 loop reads CASSSRSNEQFF. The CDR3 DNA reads TGTGCCAGCAGTTCCCGGAGCAATGAGCAGTTCTTC.

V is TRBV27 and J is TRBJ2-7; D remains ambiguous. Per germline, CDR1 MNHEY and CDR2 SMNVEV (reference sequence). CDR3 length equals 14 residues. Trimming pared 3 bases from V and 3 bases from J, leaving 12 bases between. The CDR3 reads CASSFVPSNYEQYF. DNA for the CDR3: TGTGCCAGCAGTTTTGTCCCCTCCAACTACGAGCAGTACTTC.

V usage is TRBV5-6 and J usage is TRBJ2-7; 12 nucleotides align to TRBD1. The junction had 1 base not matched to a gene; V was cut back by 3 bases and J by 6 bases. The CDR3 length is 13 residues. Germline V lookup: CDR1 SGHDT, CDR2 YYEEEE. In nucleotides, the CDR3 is TGTGCCAGCAGCTGGGACAGGGGGCTCGAGCAGTACTTC. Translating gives CASSWDRGLEQYF.

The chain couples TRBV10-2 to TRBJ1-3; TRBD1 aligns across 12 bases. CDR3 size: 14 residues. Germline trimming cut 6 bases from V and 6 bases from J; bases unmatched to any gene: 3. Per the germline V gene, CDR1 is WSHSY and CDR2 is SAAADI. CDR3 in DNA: TGCGCCAGCAGGGGGACAGGGGGCTTAAACACCATATATTTT. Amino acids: CASRGTGGLNTIYF.

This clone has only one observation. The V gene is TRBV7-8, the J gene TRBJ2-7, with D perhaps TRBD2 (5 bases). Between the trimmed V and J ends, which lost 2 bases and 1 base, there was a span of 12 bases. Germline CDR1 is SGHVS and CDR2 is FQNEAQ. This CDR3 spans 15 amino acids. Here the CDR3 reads CASSLLGRGSYEQYF. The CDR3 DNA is TGTGCCAGCAGCTTACTGGGTCGGGGTTCCTACGAGCAGTACTTC.

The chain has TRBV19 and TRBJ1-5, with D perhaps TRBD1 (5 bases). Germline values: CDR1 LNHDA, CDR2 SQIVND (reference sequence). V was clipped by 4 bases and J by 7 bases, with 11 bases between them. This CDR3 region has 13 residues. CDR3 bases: TGTGCCAGTAGTAGGAGGGACGGCCAGCCCCAGCATTTT. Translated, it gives CASSRRDGQPQHF.

This chain's CDR3 is CASSRIKPDEQFF. DNA of the CDR3: TGTGCCAGCAGCCGTATCAAGCCGGATGAGCAGTTCTTC. The chain uses TRBV14 and TRBJ2-1; D uncertain. CDR1 and CDR2 (germline): SGHDN, FVKESK. Trimming took off 4 bases at V and 8 bases at J, with 12 bases between the two ends. This CDR3 has 13 residues.

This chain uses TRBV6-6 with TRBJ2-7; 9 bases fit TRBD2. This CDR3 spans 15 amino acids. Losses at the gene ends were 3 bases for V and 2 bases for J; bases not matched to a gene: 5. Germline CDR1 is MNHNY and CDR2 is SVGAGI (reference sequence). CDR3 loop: CASSYASGTTYEQYF. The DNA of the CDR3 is TGTGCCAGCAGTTATGCTAGCGGGACGACCTACGAGCAGTACTTC.

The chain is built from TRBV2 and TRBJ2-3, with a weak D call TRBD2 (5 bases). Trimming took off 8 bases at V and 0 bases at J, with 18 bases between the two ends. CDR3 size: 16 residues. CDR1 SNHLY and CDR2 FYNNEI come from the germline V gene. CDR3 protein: CASLKASGGSTDTQYF. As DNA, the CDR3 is TGTGCCAGCCTGAAAGCTTCCGGAGGTAGCACAGATACGCAGTATTTT.

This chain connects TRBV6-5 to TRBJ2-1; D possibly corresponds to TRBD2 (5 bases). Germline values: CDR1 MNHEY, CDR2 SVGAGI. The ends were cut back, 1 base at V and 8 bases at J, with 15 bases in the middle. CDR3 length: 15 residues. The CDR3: CASSYLTLASDEQFF. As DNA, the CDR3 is TGTGCCAGCAGTTACTTAACCTTAGCGAGTGATGAGCAGTTCTTC.